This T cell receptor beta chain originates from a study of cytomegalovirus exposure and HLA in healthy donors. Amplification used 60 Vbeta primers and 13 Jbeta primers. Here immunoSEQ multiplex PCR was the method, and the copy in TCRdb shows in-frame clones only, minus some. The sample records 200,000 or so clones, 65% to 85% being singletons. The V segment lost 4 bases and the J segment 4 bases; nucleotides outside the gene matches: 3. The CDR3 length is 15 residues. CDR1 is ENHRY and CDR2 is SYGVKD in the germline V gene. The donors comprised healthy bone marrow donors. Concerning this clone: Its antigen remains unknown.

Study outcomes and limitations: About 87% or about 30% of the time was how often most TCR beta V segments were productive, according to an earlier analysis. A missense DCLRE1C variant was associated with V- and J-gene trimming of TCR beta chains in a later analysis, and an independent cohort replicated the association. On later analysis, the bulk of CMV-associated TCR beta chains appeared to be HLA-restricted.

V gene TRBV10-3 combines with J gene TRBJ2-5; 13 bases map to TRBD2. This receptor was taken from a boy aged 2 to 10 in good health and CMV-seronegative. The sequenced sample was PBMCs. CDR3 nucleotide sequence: TGTGCCATCAGTGGCACTAGCGGGGGGGGAGAGACCCAGTACTTC. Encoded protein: CAISGTSGGGETQYF.